One and the same sample provided the 2 T cell receptor beta chains below, sequenced in a study of blood T cells in healthy people across ages. A second PCR of 7 to 11 cycles used a sample-barcoded 5' primer and a J-beta primer mix. TCRdb processed the 5' RACE reads anew with MiXCR; each CDR3 protein has one entry. The sample lists 750,000 to 950,000 distinct CDR3 sequences, about 27% occurring once. The data were also submitted as part of a second study, on T cells of mothers and their children.

The sample consisted of blood. These receptor sequences come from a woman in her thirties or forties in good health.

This chain connects TRBV11-2 to TRBJ1-2; the D is unclear. CDR1 and CDR2 from the germline V gene are SGHAT and FQNNGV. With 1 base removed from V and 3 bases from J, the gap between germline ends came to 9 bases. There are 14 residues in the CDR3. For the CDR3, the DNA is TGTGCCAGCAGCTTAGGGCCGACCGACTATGGCTACACCTTC. Protein: CASSLGPTDYGYTF.

This clonotype came up many times. This CDR3 is CASRPGELVGYTF. The CDR3 bases are TGTGCCAGCAGACCCGGGGAACTCGTCGGCTACACCTTC. The V gene is TRBV6-5, the J gene TRBJ1-2; D not resolved. Trimming cost V 6 bases and J 8 bases, with 16 bases left between them. The CDR3 consists of 13 residues. CDR1 and CDR2 (germline): MNHEY, SVGAGI.